The entry that follows covers one T cell receptor (beta chain) sequence. Its specificity is unknown. V dropped 7 bases and J dropped 0 bases, with 7 bases sitting between them. This CDR3 region has 12 residues. Per germline, CDR1 MDHEN and CDR2 SYDVKM. These data come from a study of human T cells and chemical hapten exposure. The wider study: Yields of TCR per sample differed, chiefly owing to small differences in pooled library volume. Study-wide results and caveats: TCRs exceeding 1 in 1000 frequency stayed unchanged with DPC sensitization. Controls formed significantly fewer large CDR3 similarity clusters than expanded TCRs did.

In TCRdb, the RACE reads were re-called with MiXCR into one record per CDR3 protein. The sample lists around 330,000 distinct CDR3 sequences; around 5.5% were seen once. Time point denoted: pre-sensitization, week 0. Treatment described: therapeutic diphenylcyclopropenone sensitization with weekly scalp DPC. This chain connects TRBV28 to TRBJ2-7, with a possible D match to TRBD2 (6 bases). This sample comprised whole blood, obtained in connection with sensitization to the hapten diphenylcyclopropenone (DPC). The clonotype originates from a young woman with alopecia areata. Some clones in this sample may be carry-over from other donors' samples. CDR3 coding DNA: TGTGCCAGCAAGGGAGGCTCCTACGAGCAGTACTTC. Translating gives CASKGGSYEQYF.